One sample yielded the 20 T cell receptor beta chains listed below, sequenced in a study of blood T cell repertoires in COVID-19. The protocol was immunoSEQ multiplex PCR, while the TCRdb copy is restricted to in-frame clones and leaves out a portion. The data show 210,000 or so clones, around four fifths seen once. Specimen: peripheral blood. The receptors were sampled from a man in his fifties or sixties with active or convalescent COVID-19.

The chain carries TRBV5-1 and TRBJ2-7; the match to TRBD2 covers 10 bases. The V gene's germline CDR1 is SGHRS and CDR2 YFSETQ. The CDR3 runs 17 residues. J gave up 7 bases and V 0 bases, and 13 bases lay outside the gene matches. In nucleotides, the CDR3 is TGCGCCAGCAGCTTGGGCGTAAGGCTAGCGGGAGTAGTTGAGCAGTACTTC. This codes for CASSLGVRLAGVVEQYF.

The chain couples TRBV28 to TRBJ2-7; no reliable D call. The germline V and J ends were trimmed by 2 bases and 1 base, with 15 bases remaining between them. The CDR3 covers 16 residues. Germline CDR1 reads MDHEN; CDR2 reads SYDVKM. Here the CDR3 reads CASSLRLAEPSYEQYF. The CDR3 DNA sequence: TGTGCCAGCAGTTTAAGGTTGGCGGAGCCTTCCTACGAGCAGTACTTC.

This chain links TRBV3-1 (or the pseudogene TRBV3-2) with TRBJ1-4, with D unclear. Trimming took off 0 bases at V and 3 bases at J, with 11 bases between the two ends. Looked up from germline, CDR1 is LGHDT and CDR2 is YNNKEL (reference sequence). This CDR3 region has 16 residues. CDR3 residues: CASSQDFDAANEKLFF. CDR3 in DNA: TGTGCCAGCAGCCAAGACTTCGACGCGGCTAATGAAAAACTGTTTTTT.

V gene TRBV28 combines with J gene TRBJ2-5; 9 nucleotides align to TRBD1. Germline CDR1 MDHEN, CDR2 SYDVKM. This CDR3 has 14 amino acids. The junction had 6 bases not matched to a gene; V was cut back by 6 bases and J by 4 bases. This CDR3 reads CASSRDRVIETQYF. The CDR3 DNA is TGTGCCAGCAGCCGGGACAGGGTGATAGAGACCCAGTACTTC.

The genes are TRBV5-4 and TRBJ1-1; 7 nucleotides align to TRBD1. The germline CDR1 and CDR2 sequences are SGHNT and YYREEE (reference sequence). The CDR3 runs to 16 residues. J lost 4 bases, V lost 3 bases, and 12 bases had no gene match. CDR3: CASSWPPGGSGTEAFF. The CDR3 DNA is TGTGCCAGCAGCTGGCCCCCAGGGGGGAGTGGCACTGAAGCTTTCTTT.

The chain uses TRBV3-1 (or the pseudogene TRBV3-2) and TRBJ1-1; 8 bases agree with TRBD1. The germline CDR1 and CDR2 sequences are LGHDT and YNNKEL (reference sequence). This CDR3 region has 14 residues. V was clipped by 4 bases and J by 5 bases; unmatched bases: 6. CDR3 residues: CASSPKQGGTEAFF. The CDR3 nucleotides are TGTGCCAGCAGCCCAAAACAGGGGGGGACTGAAGCTTTCTTT.

This chain joins TRBV21-1 and TRBJ1-6; the listed D gene, TRBD1, was not tested against the DNA. TRBV21-1 is deemed a pseudogene. CDR3 length: 15 residues. The CDR3 sequence is CASSKRDRRYSPLHF. For the CDR3, the DNA is TGTGCCAGCAGCAAACGGGACAGGAGATATTCACCCCTCCACTTT.

V usage is TRBV3-1 (or the pseudogene TRBV3-2) and J usage is TRBJ2-5; 7 bases line up with TRBD1. The V gene's germline CDR1 is LGHDT and CDR2 YNNKEL (reference sequence). After removal of 4 bases from V and 0 bases from J, the junction contained 8 bases not matched to a gene. CDR3 length: 16 residues. CDR3 nucleotides: TGTGCCAGCAGCCCCCGGATGGGACAGAACCAAGAGACCCAGTACTTC. Translating gives CASSPRMGQNQETQYF.

This chain connects TRBV5-4 to TRBJ2-1; weak D call: TRBD2 (6 bases). V dropped 5 bases and J dropped 5 bases, with 11 bases sitting between them. This CDR3 region has 13 residues. Germline-derived CDR1 and CDR2 are SGHNT and YYREEE (reference sequence). CDR3 nucleotides: TGTGCCAGCAGACTAGCAGCAGACAATGAGCAGTTCTTC. Translated, it gives CASRLAADNEQFF.

The chain joins TRBV18 to TRBJ2-1; D call uncertain. There are 15 residues in the CDR3. Germline assignment: CDR1 KGHSH and CDR2 LQKENI. The V gene lost 3 bases and the J gene lost 3 bases, with 12 bases spanning the gap. The CDR3 loop is CASSPGGLNYNEQFF. CDR3 sequence (DNA): TGTGCCAGCTCACCTGGTGGGCTTAACTACAATGAGCAGTTCTTC.

The rearrangement joins TRBV7-6 to TRBJ1-2; tentative D call: TRBD1 (6 bases). Per the germline V gene, CDR1 is SGHVS and CDR2 is FNYEAQ. V dropped 5 bases and J dropped 6 bases, with 16 bases sitting between them. The CDR3 contains 14 residues. CDR3 protein: CASSLEAGVDGYTF. Written as DNA, the CDR3 is TGTGCCAGCAGCCTCGAGGCAGGGGTGGATGGCTACACCTTC.

The V call is TRBV6-5, the J call TRBJ1-4; a weak D match, TRBD1 (5 bases). Trimming removed 0 bases at V and 8 bases at J, with 13 bases between. This CDR3 is 15 amino acids long. Germline V lookup: CDR1 MNHEY, CDR2 SVGAGI. The CDR3 DNA sequence: TGTGCCAGCAGTTACTCGGGACGGGGGGAGGAAAAACTGTTTTTT. Protein sequence: CASSYSGRGEEKLFF.

V is TRBV24-1 and J is TRBJ2-3, with unresolved D. The germline V gene has CDR1 KGHDR and CDR2 SFDVKD. CDR3 size: 17 residues. V gave up 4 bases and J gave up 5 bases, with 21 bases separating them. CDR3 protein: CATSDGSRLATGDTQYF. CDR3 DNA: TGTGCCACCAGTGACGGTTCGCGACTTGCGACTGGAGATACGCAGTATTTT.

The J gene is TRBJ1-2, the V gene TRBV7-9; D possibly corresponds to TRBD1 (6 bases). The CDR3 runs 17 residues. CDR1 and CDR2 from the germline V gene are SEHNR and FQNEAQ (reference sequence). Trimming took 5 bases from V and 8 from J, leaving 27 bases between them. CDR3 sequence reads: CASSPWPQQGSTMGYTF. CDR3 nucleotides: TGTGCCAGCAGCCCTTGGCCCCAACAGGGATCGACGATGGGCTACACCTTC.

The V and J genes are TRBV24-1 and TRBJ2-1; 10 bases fit TRBD2. Germline V gives CDR1 KGHDR, CDR2 SFDVKD. The CDR3 consists of 14 residues. Trimming at V came to 6 bases and at J to 9 bases, leaving 7 bases not matched to a gene. The CDR3 region has the DNA TGTGCCACCAGTAGCGGGAGGGCCTGGGGTGAGCAGTTCTTC. It specifies CATSSGRAWGEQFF.

The rearrangement links TRBV29-1 to TRBJ2-1; 10 bases are a match to TRBD2. With 5 bases clipped from V and 8 bases from J, the junction kept 9 bases outside the gene matches. CDR3 length equals 14 residues. Per germline, CDR1 SQVTM and CDR2 ANQGSEA. CDR3 nucleotides: TGCAGCGTTACTAGCGGGACCGGCCGGGATGAGCAGTTCTTC. It encodes CSVTSGTGRDEQFF.

This clone was counted a single time. The chain combines TRBV18 with TRBJ1-2; TRBD1 might be the D (6 bases). CDR3 size: 16 residues. V lost 2 bases to trimming and J lost 8 bases, with 21 bases between them. CDR1 and CDR2 (germline): KGHSH, LQKENI. CDR3 DNA sequence: TGTGCCAGCTCACCATTAACTGACAGGTTAAGTGGGGGCTACACCTTC. It encodes CASSPLTDRLSGGYTF. Combining the CDR3 with reference TRBV18 and TRBJ1-2 gives the whole variable domain NAGVMQNPRHLVRRRGQEARLRCSPMKGHSHVYWYRQLPEEGLKFMVYLQKENIIDESGMPKERFSAEFPKEGPSILRIQQVVRGDSAAYFCASSPLTDRLSGGYTFGSGTRLTVV.

The chain combines TRBV28 with TRBJ1-3, with 8 bases identical to TRBD1. V lost 6 bases, J lost 4 bases, and 8 bases stayed unmatched. The CDR3 sequence is 15 residues long. The germline CDR1 and CDR2 sequences are MDHEN and SYDVKM. CDR3: CASRPDRASGNTIYF. CDR3 nucleotide sequence: TGTGCCAGCAGGCCGGACAGGGCTTCAGGAAACACCATATATTTT.

This clone has a single count. This chain links TRBV9 with TRBJ1-6, with unresolved D. Germline assignment: CDR1 SGDLS and CDR2 YYNGEE. CDR3 size: 12 residues. V was pared by 4 bases and J by 5 bases, with 4 bases between. For the CDR3, the DNA is TGTGCCAGCAGCCCAAATAATTCACCCCTCCACTTT. Its protein product is CASSPNNSPLHF.

This clone was picked up a small number of times. J is TRBJ1-1 and V is TRBV19, with a weak D call TRBD1 (5 bases). Trimming took off 7 bases at V and 1 base at J, with 10 bases between the two ends. Germline V gives CDR1 LNHDA, CDR2 SQIVND (reference sequence). The CDR3 is 13 residues long. The CDR3 DNA is TGTGCCAGTACCCGCAGGGCGAACACTGAAGCTTTCTTT. Translated, it gives CASTRRANTEAFF.